Listed below are T cell receptor beta chains from one sample, sequenced in a study of blood T cell repertoires in COVID-19. Sequencing was performed with immunoSEQ multiplex PCR; in TCRdb, only in-frame clones are kept and a portion is missing. Here the sample spans 62,000 or so clones, over 60% being singletons. The sequencing input was peripheral blood. Receptor source: a human donor in a cohort sampled during active COVID-19. CDR3s include the opening cysteine and the closing phenylalanine or tryptophan. The order of the fields is J gene, D gene, V gene, clone size, CDR3 protein, CDR3 DNA. The D gene is left open where the match is weak. Clone size is given for some rows only: seen once, a few or many times, or a class if the clone is expanded.

j_call: TRBJ2-4; d_call: NA; v_call: TRBV5-6; clone_size: NA; cdr3_aa: CASSPTGAKNIQYF; cdr3_nt: TGTGCCAGCAGCCCTACAGGGGCCAAAAACATTCAGTACTTC
j_call: TRBJ2-3; d_call: NA; v_call: TRBV2; clone_size: NA; cdr3_aa: CASGGRMVDTQYF; cdr3_nt: TGTGCCAGCGGGGGGAGGATGGTGGATACGCAGTATTTT
j_call: TRBJ2-3; d_call: NA; v_call: TRBV7-9; clone_size: NA; cdr3_aa: CASSLSEWDTQYF; cdr3_nt: TGTGCCAGCAGCTTATCAGAATGGGATACGCAGTATTTT
j_call: TRBJ2-3; d_call: NA; v_call: TRBV5-4; clone_size: NA; cdr3_aa: CASSSAGSNTDTQYF; cdr3_nt: TGTGCCAGCAGCTCGGCGGGGAGTAACACAGATACGCAGTATTTT
j_call: TRBJ2-7; d_call: TRBD2; v_call: TRBV15; clone_size: NA; cdr3_aa: CATSRDVGRDEQYF; cdr3_nt: TGTGCCACCAGCAGAGATGTGGGGAGGGACGAGCAGTACTTC
j_call: TRBJ2-7; d_call: NA; v_call: TRBV5-1; clone_size: NA; cdr3_aa: CASSLGTDSIHEQYF; cdr3_nt: TGCGCCAGCAGCTTGGGGACAGACAGTATTCACGAGCAGTACTTC
j_call: TRBJ1-1; d_call: NA; v_call: TRBV5-1; clone_size: NA; cdr3_aa: CASSLKGGNTEAFF; cdr3_nt: TGCGCCAGCAGCTTAAAAGGGGGGAACACTGAAGCTTTCTTT
j_call: TRBJ2-7; d_call: TRBD1; v_call: TRBV18; clone_size: NA; cdr3_aa: CASSSSRTGTGLYEQYF; cdr3_nt: TGTGCCAGCTCGTCCTCCCGAACCGGGACAGGGCTCTACGAGCAGTACTTC
j_call: TRBJ2-5; d_call: NA; v_call: TRBV29-1; clone_size: NA; cdr3_aa: CSVLGRWETQYF; cdr3_nt: TGCAGCGTACTGGGGAGGTGGGAGACCCAGTACTTC
j_call: TRBJ2-1; d_call: NA; v_call: TRBV9; clone_size: once; cdr3_aa: CASSVERATVSNEQFF; cdr3_nt: TGTGCCAGCAGCGTAGAGCGGGCGACGGTTTCCAATGAGCAGTTCTTC
j_call: TRBJ1-4; d_call: NA; v_call: TRBV5-1; clone_size: NA; cdr3_aa: CASKVSGLASGNEKLFF; cdr3_nt: TGCGCCAGCAAGGTCAGCGGGCTGGCGTCCGGTAATGAAAAACTGTTTTTT
j_call: TRBJ2-6; d_call: NA; v_call: TRBV5-6; clone_size: NA; cdr3_aa: CASSLQGSGANVLTF; cdr3_nt: TGTGCCAGCAGCCTACAGGGCTCTGGGGCCAACGTCCTGACTTTC
j_call: TRBJ1-2; d_call: NA; v_call: TRBV5-1; clone_size: NA; cdr3_aa: CASSSGRPGDGYTF; cdr3_nt: TGCGCCAGCAGCAGCGGACGGCCGGGAGATGGCTACACCTTC
j_call: TRBJ2-7; d_call: TRBD1; v_call: TRBV7-2; clone_size: NA; cdr3_aa: CASEDRGTYEQYF; cdr3_nt: TGTGCCAGCGAGGACAGGGGCACCTACGAGCAGTACTTC
j_call: TRBJ2-5; d_call: NA; v_call: TRBV11-2; clone_size: few; cdr3_aa: CASSLGSQGQETQYF; cdr3_nt: TGTGCCAGCAGCTTAGGATCGCAGGGGCAAGAGACCCAGTACTTC
j_call: TRBJ2-7; d_call: NA; v_call: TRBV6-2/TRBV6-3; clone_size: NA; cdr3_aa: CASSYSKGQTSYEQYF; cdr3_nt: TGTGCCAGCAGTTACTCTAAAGGACAGACCTCCTACGAGCAGTACTTC
j_call: TRBJ2-2; d_call: TRBD2; v_call: TRBV7-9; clone_size: NA; cdr3_aa: CASRAPGLAATGELFF; cdr3_nt: TGTGCCAGCAGGGCACCGGGACTAGCGGCAACCGGGGAGCTGTTTTTT
j_call: TRBJ1-2; d_call: NA; v_call: TRBV6-5; clone_size: NA; cdr3_aa: CASRDSRSGYTF; cdr3_nt: TGTGCCAGCAGGGACAGTCGTAGCGGCTACACCTTC
j_call: TRBJ2-5; d_call: NA; v_call: TRBV20-1; clone_size: NA; cdr3_aa: CSASSQETQYF; cdr3_nt: TGCAGTGCTAGTAGTCAGGAGACCCAGTACTTC
j_call: TRBJ2-3; d_call: TRBD1; v_call: TRBV6-6; clone_size: NA; cdr3_aa: CASSQDRGAGTDTQYF; cdr3_nt: TGTGCCAGCAGTCAGGACAGGGGCGCGGGGACAGATACGCAGTATTTT
j_call: TRBJ2-3; d_call: TRBD1; v_call: TRBV6-2/TRBV6-3; clone_size: NA; cdr3_aa: CASSYYVLDRVSTDTQYF; cdr3_nt: TGTGCCAGCAGTTACTACGTCCTGGACAGGGTCTCCACAGATACGCAGTATTTT
j_call: TRBJ2-2; d_call: NA; v_call: TRBV7-3; clone_size: NA; cdr3_aa: CASSPTGFRTGELFF; cdr3_nt: TGTGCCAGCAGCCCAACCGGGTTTCGCACCGGGGAGCTGTTTTTT
j_call: TRBJ1-1; d_call: TRBD1; v_call: TRBV15; clone_size: NA; cdr3_aa: CATSHPGQGAVTEAFF; cdr3_nt: TGTGCCACCAGCCACCCGGGACAGGGGGCTGTCACTGAAGCTTTCTTT
j_call: TRBJ1-1; d_call: NA; v_call: TRBV12-3/TRBV12-4; clone_size: many; cdr3_aa: CASRGTGNTEAFF; cdr3_nt: TGTGCCAGCAGGGGTACAGGGAACACTGAAGCTTTCTTT
j_call: TRBJ2-7; d_call: NA; v_call: TRBV12-5; clone_size: NA; cdr3_aa: CASGFGREQYF; cdr3_nt: TGTGCTAGTGGTTTTGGGAGGGAGCAGTACTTC
j_call: TRBJ2-1; d_call: NA; v_call: TRBV5-1; clone_size: once; cdr3_aa: CASSLGQTYNEQFF; cdr3_nt: TGCGCCAGCAGCTTGGGGCAAACGTACAATGAGCAGTTCTTC
j_call: TRBJ1-1; d_call: NA; v_call: TRBV3-1/TRBV3-2; clone_size: NA; cdr3_aa: CASSPGDGGTEAFF; cdr3_nt: TGTGCCAGCAGCCCGGGGGACGGGGGCACTGAAGCTTTCTTT
j_call: TRBJ1-3; d_call: NA; v_call: TRBV7-2; clone_size: NA; cdr3_aa: CASSTAGTTGNTIYF; cdr3_nt: TGTGCCAGCAGCACTGCCGGGACAACTGGAAACACCATATATTTT
j_call: TRBJ1-5; d_call: NA; v_call: TRBV11-1; clone_size: NA; cdr3_aa: CASSQGRDQPQHF; cdr3_nt: TGTGCCAGCAGCCAAGGGAGGGACCAGCCCCAGCATTTT
j_call: TRBJ2-7; d_call: TRBD1; v_call: TRBV19; clone_size: NA; cdr3_aa: CASSIGQSGGQVAFEQYF; cdr3_nt: TGTGCCAGTAGTATTGGCCAATCCGGGGGACAGGTCGCGTTCGAGCAGTACTTC
j_call: TRBJ1-1; d_call: NA; v_call: TRBV30; clone_size: few; cdr3_aa: CAWRSQGNTEAFF; cdr3_nt: TGTGCCTGGAGATCGCAGGGTAACACTGAAGCTTTCTTT
j_call: TRBJ1-5; d_call: NA; v_call: TRBV4-3; clone_size: NA; cdr3_aa: CASSQGLLGNQPQHF; cdr3_nt: TGCGCCAGCAGCCAAGGGCTTCTTGGTAATCAGCCCCAGCATTTT
j_call: TRBJ1-2; d_call: NA; v_call: TRBV10-2; clone_size: NA; cdr3_aa: CASSLQASGYTF; cdr3_nt: TGCGCCAGCAGTCTTCAGGCCAGTGGCTACACCTTC
j_call: TRBJ1-1; d_call: NA; v_call: TRBV30; clone_size: NA; cdr3_aa: CAWMESQGEAFF; cdr3_nt: TGTGCCTGGATGGAATCACAGGGTGAAGCTTTCTTT
j_call: TRBJ2-7; d_call: NA; v_call: TRBV28; clone_size: NA; cdr3_aa: CASKRRGAGPYEQYF; cdr3_nt: TGTGCCAGCAAACGACGTGGTGCAGGTCCCTACGAGCAGTACTTC
j_call: TRBJ2-2; d_call: NA; v_call: TRBV5-1; clone_size: NA; cdr3_aa: CASSPHSPGELFF; cdr3_nt: TGCGCCAGCAGCCCCCACTCGCCCGGGGAGCTGTTTTTT
j_call: TRBJ2-2; d_call: NA; v_call: TRBV6-5; clone_size: NA; cdr3_aa: CASGLGRAIAGELFF; cdr3_nt: TGTGCCAGCGGGTTAGGCAGGGCGATCGCCGGGGAGCTGTTTTTT
j_call: TRBJ1-5; d_call: NA; v_call: TRBV6-5; clone_size: NA; cdr3_aa: CASSWGLGNQPQHF; cdr3_nt: TGTGCCAGCAGCTGGGGGCTGGGCAATCAGCCCCAGCATTTT
j_call: TRBJ2-7; d_call: NA; v_call: TRBV4-2; clone_size: NA; cdr3_aa: CASSQDRAGYYEQYF; cdr3_nt: TGTGCCAGCAGCCAAGATCGCGCAGGCTACTACGAGCAGTACTTC
j_call: TRBJ1-1; d_call: TRBD1; v_call: TRBV29-1; clone_size: NA; cdr3_aa: CSVQGQGRGAFF; cdr3_nt: TGCAGCGTCCAAGGACAGGGCCGGGGGGCTTTCTTT
j_call: TRBJ2-5; d_call: TRBD1; v_call: TRBV7-9; clone_size: NA; cdr3_aa: CASSNGQAQETQYF; cdr3_nt: TGTGCCAGCAGCAATGGACAGGCACAAGAGACCCAGTACTTC
j_call: TRBJ1-2; d_call: TRBD1; v_call: TRBV28; clone_size: NA; cdr3_aa: CASTPFAGGAQGYTF; cdr3_nt: TGTGCCAGCACCCCCTTTGCAGGGGGCGCCCAGGGCTACACCTTC
j_call: TRBJ2-5; d_call: TRBD2; v_call: TRBV7-6; clone_size: NA; cdr3_aa: CASSLASWRLAVGQETQYF; cdr3_nt: TGTGCCAGCAGCTTAGCTTCCTGGAGGCTAGCGGTGGGGCAAGAGACCCAGTACTTC
j_call: TRBJ2-2; d_call: TRBD1; v_call: TRBV5-1; clone_size: NA; cdr3_aa: CASSDGQGASFGELFF; cdr3_nt: TGCGCCAGCAGCGACGGACAGGGGGCCTCTTTCGGGGAGCTGTTTTTT
j_call: TRBJ2-5; d_call: NA; v_call: TRBV21-1; clone_size: NA; cdr3_aa: CASSKVRTSGGACVETQYF; cdr3_nt: TGTGCCAGCAGCAAAGTTCGGACTAGCGGGGGGGCTTGCGTAGAGACCCAGTACTTC
j_call: TRBJ2-5; d_call: TRBD2; v_call: TRBV24-1; clone_size: NA; cdr3_aa: CATSDMRGGWETQYF; cdr3_nt: TGTGCCACCAGTGATATGCGGGGGGGCTGGGAGACCCAGTACTTC
j_call: TRBJ2-7; d_call: NA; v_call: TRBV3-1/TRBV3-2; clone_size: NA; cdr3_aa: CASSPGISYEQYF; cdr3_nt: TGTGCCAGCAGCCCGGGTATCTCCTACGAGCAGTACTTC
j_call: TRBJ1-4; d_call: NA; v_call: TRBV15; clone_size: NA; cdr3_aa: CATSRGEMSNEKLFF; cdr3_nt: TGTGCCACCAGCAGAGGGGAGATGTCTAATGAAAAACTGTTTTTT
j_call: TRBJ1-1; d_call: TRBD1; v_call: TRBV7-2; clone_size: NA; cdr3_aa: CASSQTGQNTEAFF; cdr3_nt: TGTGCCAGCAGCCAGACAGGGCAGAACACTGAAGCTTTCTTT
j_call: TRBJ2-2; d_call: NA; v_call: TRBV2; clone_size: NA; cdr3_aa: CASSRLANTGELFF; cdr3_nt: TGTGCCAGCAGTCGCCTAGCGAACACCGGGGAGCTGTTTTTT
j_call: TRBJ2-3; d_call: NA; v_call: TRBV2; clone_size: NA; cdr3_aa: CASSAQTGSDTQYF; cdr3_nt: TGTGCCAGCAGTGCCCAAACGGGGTCAGATACGCAGTATTTT
j_call: TRBJ1-5; d_call: TRBD1; v_call: TRBV19; clone_size: NA; cdr3_aa: CASRTDRGSNQPQHF; cdr3_nt: TGTGCCAGTAGGACGGACAGGGGAAGCAATCAGCCCCAGCATTTT
j_call: TRBJ2-1; d_call: TRBD2; v_call: TRBV11-3; clone_size: few; cdr3_aa: CASSAGGPNNEQFF; cdr3_nt: TGTGCCAGCAGCGCGGGGGGGCCGAACAATGAGCAGTTCTTC